This TCR beta chain was observed in a study of post-analysis software for immune sequencing data (dated by TCRdb to the mid-2010s). As for the study more broadly: Relapsing-remitting, secondary progressive and progressive-relapsing multiple sclerosis were recorded as disease courses, and subtype annotation was lacking for some patients. The multiple sclerosis patient repertoires were compared with more than 9 previously published healthy control repertoires from donors aged about 6 to 28 years. A subset of samples was prepared in parallel using single-end sample barcoding, then pooled and co-amplified after Illumina adapter ligation.

The investigation overall reported the following: The multiple sclerosis patient group was slightly younger than the control group. Patients showed significantly higher frequencies than controls for several TRBV segments, among them TRBV5-6, TRBV5-1 and TRBV20-1. Multiple sclerosis patients had significantly lower normalized Chao1 diversity than controls, a result that suggests substantial peripheral T-cell clonal expansion. Direct clustering with F measure showed strong co-clustering of samples prepared in the same batch, prompting a batch-effect correction.

Points on this clonotype: The antigen this receptor binds is unknown. No base-level quality is on record; no much larger clone is a single base apart.

TCR beta repertoires were profiled from peripheral blood of approximately 13 young patients with multiple sclerosis to demonstrate the VDJtools post-analysis software. The multiple sclerosis patients were children and adolescents between 6 and 15 years of age. Measured from the cysteine to the phenylalanine, the CDR3 is 14 residues long. The retained sequence is limited to the CDR3, 42 bases, with the frame set at the first base. For CDR1 and CDR2, the germline V gene lists MDHEN and SYDVKM. At the junction V is shortened by 4 bases and J by 0 bases; bases outside the gene matches: 3. Library method: PCR. Data came from an Illumina HiSeq 2500. To reduce PCR and sequencing biases, unique molecular identifiers were built into the TCR beta cDNA libraries. Every 1 to 10 million input T cells yielded roughly 500,000 cDNA molecules, meaning each molecule approximated one T cell. The patient libraries were prepared and sequenced with the same protocol used for the earlier healthy control dataset. Within a given batch, samples were prepared together, multiplexed and sequenced on the same HiSeq lane. Processing in the source paper ran as follows. MIGEC handled the raw barcoded reads, throwing out single-read molecular identifier groups before consensus assembly and CDR3 extraction. VDJtools was used for post-analysis of the clonotype tables, with diversity normalized by down-sampling every dataset to the smallest sample size. Repertoire overlap clustering matched CDR3 amino acid but not nucleotide sequences to correct batch-related cross-sample contamination. The raw public reads went through TCRdb reprocessing: fastp at Q25, MiXCR clone calling, in-frame beta chains kept. When rows share a CDR3 protein, they turn into one entry using the most common DNA and genes. The V and J calls were determined by TCRdb, not by the authors. The sample profile shows 650,000 to 850,000 distinct CDR3 sequences; approximately 53% of them were found once. 4.6% of the sample comes from the top ten.

The rearranged chain carries TRBV28 and TRBJ2-7; 7 junctional bases match TRBD1. This TCR derives from a girl aged 10 to 17 with multiple sclerosis. Sequencing was carried out using blood. Here the CDR3 is given as CASSSWDSSYEQYF. The base sequence is TGTGCCAGCAGTTCCTGGGACAGCTCCTACGAGCAGTACTTC.